These 27 T cell receptor beta chains came from one sample sequenced in a study of OX40 agonist ivuxolimab in advanced cancers. The assay was immunoSEQ multiplex PCR, and TCRdb's table has in-frame clones only and misses some. Found here are around 68,000 clones, around 86% of them singletons; the top ten hold around 1.9%. The sequencing used CD4+ or CD8+ T cells sorted from blood, collected in a trial of the OX40 agonist ivuxolimab. These receptors came from an adult with an advanced solid tumor such as melanoma, head and neck, liver or kidney cancer.

This sequence joins TRBV10-3 and TRBJ1-2; D perhaps matches TRBD1 (6 bases). Germline CDR1 ENHRY, CDR2 SYGVKD. Trimming took off 1 base at V and 5 bases at J, with 14 bases between the two ends. The CDR3 loop spans 15 amino acids. CDR3 in amino acids: CAISELTGTLYGYTF. The CDR3 DNA reads as TGTGCCATCAGTGAGTTAACAGGGACCTTGTATGGCTACACCTTC.

The chain combines TRBV19 with TRBJ2-5; TRBD1 agrees at 7 bases. There are 14 residues in the CDR3. The V gene end was trimmed by 9 bases and the J gene end by 5 bases; junction bases not matched to a gene: 12. Germline-derived CDR1 and CDR2 are LNHDA and SQIVND (reference sequence). The CDR3 nucleotides are TGTGCCAGCACCCCCCGGACAGGATTTGAGACCCAGTACTTC. Translation: CASTPRTGFETQYF.

The V call is TRBV5-1, the J call TRBJ1-3, with TRBD1 matching 8 bases. After removal of 6 bases from V and 2 bases from J, the junction contained 7 bases not matched to a gene. Germline-derived CDR1 and CDR2 are SGHRS and YFSETQ. This CDR3 is 15 amino acids long. The CDR3 nucleotides are TGCGCCAGCAAGATTGACAGGGGAACTGGAAACACCATATATTTT. Translation: CASKIDRGTGNTIYF.

V gene TRBV5-1 combines with J gene TRBJ2-3; D gene unclear. Germline V gene sequence: CDR1 SGHRS, CDR2 YFSETQ. V was clipped by 4 bases and J by 5 bases, with 11 bases between them. CDR3 length: 13 amino acids. CDR3 amino acids: CASSELLGDTQYF. The CDR3 DNA reads as TGCGCCAGCAGCGAGCTCCTTGGAGATACGCAGTATTTT.

The chain recombines TRBV7-9 with TRBJ2-1, with 7 bases lining up with TRBD1. The V gene's germline CDR1 is SEHNR and CDR2 FQNEAQ (reference sequence). Trimming at V came to 1 base and at J to 6 bases, leaving 0 bases not matched to a gene. The CDR3 spans 13 residues. The CDR3 sequence is CASSLDRGNEQFF. CDR3 coding DNA: TGTGCCAGCAGCTTAGACAGGGGCAATGAGCAGTTCTTC.

This chain uses TRBV7-9 with TRBJ2-5, with a weak D call TRBD1 (5 bases). The CDR3 consists of 13 residues. V lost 4 bases and J lost 3, with 9 bases in between. Germline CDR1 and CDR2: SEHNR and FQNEAQ (reference sequence). DNA for the CDR3: TGTGCCAGCAGCTACAGGAACGAAGAGACCCAGTACTTC. Amino acids: CASSYRNEETQYF.

The V and J genes are TRBV2 and TRBJ2-5; 10 bases line up with TRBD1. V was pared by 3 bases and J by 5 bases, with 6 bases of the junction left unmatched. This CDR3 region has 15 residues. Germline V gives CDR1 SNHLY, CDR2 FYNNEI. The CDR3 DNA follows: TGTGCCAGCAGTGATGTGGACAGGGGGGGGGAGACCCAGTACTTC. Translating it yields CASSDVDRGGETQYF.

The rearrangement joins TRBV29-1 to TRBJ2-4; TRBD1 matches 10 bases. V dropped 7 bases and J dropped 11; count of bases not matched to a gene: 11. CDR1 and CDR2 from the germline V gene are SQVTM and ANQGSEA. The length of the CDR3 is 13 residues. The CDR3, as DNA: TGCAGCGCCAGTCCCGGGACAGGGGCGGTTCAGTACTTC. Protein product: CSASPGTGAVQYF.

The chain joins TRBV6-4 to TRBJ1-2; D might be TRBD1 (5 bases). Germline loops: CDR1 MRHNA, CDR2 SNTAGT. The V end lost 3 bases, the J end lost 7 bases, and 15 bases lay between the germline ends. The CDR3 has 14 residues. CDR3 bases: TGTGCCAGCAGTGAGGCCCCAGGGTACGGTGGCTACACCTTC. Its protein product is CASSEAPGYGGYTF.

This clone was seen more than once but under ten times. The CDR3 DNA sequence: TGCGCCAGCAGGGACTTCCGTAGGAATGAGCAGTTCTTC. Amino acids: CASRDFRRNEQFF. The chain couples TRBV5-1 to TRBJ2-1; possible D gene TRBD2, 5 bases. CDR1 is SGHRS and CDR2 is YFSETQ in the germline V gene. The CDR3 runs to 13 residues. V was clipped by 5 bases and J by 7 bases, with 13 bases between them.

The chain carries TRBV28 and TRBJ2-5; D may be TRBD2 (6 bases). V gave up 7 bases and J gave up 3 bases, with 18 bases separating them. Germline V gene sequence: CDR1 MDHEN, CDR2 SYDVKM. CDR3 length equals 15 residues. The CDR3 region is CASTAGGIWKETQYF. DNA of the CDR3: TGTGCCAGCACCGCAGGAGGGATTTGGAAAGAGACCCAGTACTTC.

Only one count was recorded for this clone. J is TRBJ2-5 and V is TRBV7-8; D remains ambiguous. The CDR3 runs to 16 residues. The ends were cut back, 2 bases at V and 5 bases at J, with 18 bases in the middle. CDR1 and CDR2 from the germline V gene are SGHVS and FQNEAQ. The CDR3 sequence: CASSLRPAPFRETQYF. Written as DNA, the CDR3 is TGTGCCAGCAGCTTACGTCCCGCACCTTTCAGGGAGACCCAGTACTTC.

This chain joins TRBV7-3 and TRBJ1-1; a weak D match, TRBD1 (6 bases). The CDR3 extends over 15 amino acids. Trimming left V 5 bases short and J 5 bases short, with 18 bases between. Germline V gene lookup returns CDR1 SGHTA and CDR2 FQGTGA. CDR3 nucleotide sequence: TGTGCCAGCAGCCACTCCGGGGGGCGGAGGACTGAAGCTTTCTTT. This gives the protein CASSHSGGRRTEAFF.

The V gene is TRBV7-3, the J gene TRBJ2-2; D call uncertain. The CDR3 length is 14 residues. V shed 6 bases and J shed 0 bases, with 8 bases lying between them. The germline CDR1 and CDR2 sequences are SGHTA and FQGTGA. This CDR3 reads CASRPASNTGELFF. The CDR3 nucleotides are TGTGCCAGCAGGCCCGCATCGAACACCGGGGAGCTGTTTTTT.

This clone was seen once. The chain employs TRBV5-1 and TRBJ2-7, with 7 bases aligning to TRBD2. This CDR3 contains 13 residues. Germline V CDR1 and CDR2: SGHRS, YFSETQ. The trim removed 0 bases at V and 5 bases at J, leaving 2 bases unmatched. CDR3 nucleotides: TGCGCCAGCAGCTTGGCTCGGGAGGACGAGCAGTACTTC. Its protein product is CASSLAREDEQYF. Filled out from reference TRBV5-1 and TRBJ2-7, the complete variable domain reads KAGVTQTPRYLIKTRGQQVTLSCSPISGHRSVSWYQQTPGQGLQFLFEYFSETQRNKGNFPGRFSGRQFSNSRSEMNVSTLELGDSALYLCASSLAREDEQYFGPGTRLTVT.

The V gene is TRBV5-5, the J gene TRBJ2-3, with D maybe TRBD1 (5 bases). V lost 3 bases and J 2 bases, leaving 10 bases between the germline ends. This CDR3 spans 14 amino acids. Looked up from germline, CDR1 is SGHKS and CDR2 is YYEKEE (reference sequence). The CDR3 region is CASSSGHLTDTQYF. The CDR3 DNA sequence: TGTGCCAGCAGCTCCGGACACCTCACAGATACGCAGTATTTT.

This chain connects TRBV6-1 to TRBJ1-1, with a tentative D call TRBD1 (5 bases). Trimming removed 6 bases at V and 4 bases at J, with 6 bases between. From germline, CDR1 is MNHNS and CDR2 SASEGT. The length of the CDR3 is 11 residues. CDR3 residues: CASRGGTEAFF. CDR3 bases: TGTGCCAGCAGGGGGGGCACTGAAGCTTTCTTT.

The V call is TRBV2, the J call TRBJ1-5; D may be TRBD1 (5 bases). In germline, CDR1 is SNHLY, CDR2 FYNNEI. The CDR3 is 13 residues long. Trimming cost V 6 bases and J 11 bases, with 17 bases left between them. The DNA for the CDR3 is TGTGCCAGCAGCCCTAACTCCGGAGGGGCCCAGCATTTT. It is translated as CASSPNSGGAQHF. The complete variable domain, with remaining parts taken from reference TRBV2 and TRBJ1-5, reads EPEVTQTPSHQVTQMGQEVILRCVPISNHLYFYWYRQILGQKVEFLVSFYNNEISEKSEIFDDQFSVERPDGSNFTLKIRSTKLEDSAMYFCASSPNSGGAQHFGDGTRLSIL.

The chain recombines TRBV27 with TRBJ2-6; 9 bases are a match to TRBD2. The V gene's germline CDR1 is MNHEY and CDR2 SMNVEV (reference sequence). Trimming took 6 bases from V and 0 from J; bases not matched to a gene: 9. The CDR3 is made up of 18 amino acids. The DNA of the CDR3 is TGTGCCAGCAGCAAGGGACTAGCCTCTAGCTCTGGGGCCAACGTCCTGACTTTC. It specifies CASSKGLASSSGANVLTF.

In its sample, this clone was seen once. This chain joins TRBV5-1 and TRBJ2-7; tentative D call: TRBD2 (5 bases). The CDR3 extends over 14 amino acids. CDR1 and CDR2 from the germline V gene are SGHRS and YFSETQ. Trimming cost V 5 bases and J 2 bases, with 14 bases left between them. The CDR3 loop reads CASSPGIIPYEQYF. In nucleotides, the CDR3 is TGCGCCAGCAGTCCCGGGATCATCCCCTACGAGCAGTACTTC.

CDR3 loop: CSAQPGAEAFF. As DNA, the CDR3 is TGCAGTGCCCAACCGGGGGCTGAAGCTTTCTTT. The chain combines TRBV20-1 with TRBJ1-1; a weak D match, TRBD1 (5 bases). The CDR3 is made up of 11 amino acids. Germline V lookup: CDR1 DFQATT, CDR2 SNEGSKA (reference sequence). Deletions cut 6 bases from V and 6 bases from J, with 11 bases between.

The chain is built from TRBV9 and TRBJ1-2; D may be TRBD1 (6 bases). Germline lookup yields CDR1 SGDLS and CDR2 YYNGEE. Trimming took 4 bases from V and 5 from J, leaving 15 bases between them. The CDR3 has 14 amino acids. The CDR3 DNA follows: TGTGCCAGCAGCAGACGGACAGAGCCTTATGGCTACACCTTC. Translation gives CASSRRTEPYGYTF.

The chain employs TRBV4-1 and TRBJ1-2; D is undetermined. Trimming cost V 0 bases and J 3 bases, with 17 bases left between them. The CDR3 length is 17 residues. The germline V gene has CDR1 MGHRA and CDR2 YSYEKL. CDR3 sequence reads: CASSQDRVGAQDYGYTF. The CDR3 region has the DNA TGCGCCAGCAGCCAAGATCGGGTCGGCGCCCAGGACTATGGCTACACCTTC.

CDR3 in amino acids: CASTLRAGYGYTF. The CDR3 DNA follows: TGTGCCAGCACCCTCCGGGCGGGCTATGGCTACACCTTC. The chain carries TRBV27 and TRBJ1-2, with no clear D. The germline CDR1 and CDR2 sequences are MNHEY and SMNVEV (reference sequence). V shed 7 bases and J shed 4 bases, with 13 bases lying between them. The CDR3 length is 13 residues.

The chain joins TRBV28 to TRBJ2-1; 10 bases line up with TRBD2. Germline values: CDR1 MDHEN, CDR2 SYDVKM. V dropped 7 bases and J dropped 5; count of bases not matched to a gene: 8. The CDR3 totals 15 residues. The CDR3 DNA reads as TGTGCCAGCAATGCCCCGGGACTAGCGAACAATGAGCAGTTCTTC. This encodes CASNAPGLANNEQFF.

The chain recombines TRBV6-5 with TRBJ2-4, with D perhaps matching TRBD1 or TRBD2 (5 bases each). Germline V CDR1 and CDR2: MNHEY, SVGAGI. V was pared by 7 bases and J by 9 bases, with 13 bases between. The CDR3 spans 12 residues. The CDR3 DNA reads as TGTGCCAGCAACGGAGGCCAGGGCATTCAGTACTTC. It codes for CASNGGQGIQYF.

The chain links TRBV5-1 to TRBJ2-7; weak D call: TRBD1 (6 bases). From germline, CDR1 is SGHRS and CDR2 YFSETQ. The CDR3 is 14 amino acids. Trimming removed 4 bases from V and 4 bases from J, with 15 bases in between. The CDR3 is CASSSRQAPYEQYF. The CDR3 nucleotides are TGCGCCAGCAGCAGCAGACAGGCTCCTTACGAGCAGTACTTC. Using reference TRBV5-1 and TRBJ2-7 for the parts outside the CDR3, the full variable domain is KAGVTQTPRYLIKTRGQQVTLSCSPISGHRSVSWYQQTPGQGLQFLFEYFSETQRNKGNFPGRFSGRQFSNSRSEMNVSTLELGDSALYLCASSSRQAPYEQYFGPGTRLTVT.